These 13 T cell receptor beta chains were all obtained from the same sample, sequenced in a study of blood T cell repertoires in COVID-19. Clones were sequenced by immunoSEQ multiplex PCR, and TCRdb holds only the in-frame ones, with some missing. The table includes 300,000 to 350,000 clones, around 86% detected once. The material sequenced was peripheral blood. These receptors were obtained from a woman aged 45-65 years with COVID-19, enrolled during active disease.

In its sample, this clone was seen once. V gene TRBV7-9 combines with J gene TRBJ2-7; the D gene is possibly TRBD1 (6 bases). This CDR3 is 17 amino acids long. Looked up from germline, CDR1 is SEHNR and CDR2 is FQNEAQ (reference sequence). Trimming left V 1 base short and J 1 base short, with 17 bases between. The CDR3 nucleotides read TGTGCCAGCAGCTTAGTAGGAGCCGACAGGAATTCCTACGAGCAGTACTTC. Protein sequence: CASSLVGADRNSYEQYF. Full variable domain (outside the CDR3, taken from reference TRBV7-9 and TRBJ2-7): DTGVSQNPRHKITKRGQNVTFRCDPISEHNRLYWYRQTLGQGPEFLTYFQNEAQLEKSRLLSDRFSAERPKGSFSTLEIQRTEQGDSAMYLCASSLVGADRNSYEQYFGPGTRLTVT.

This clone appeared a single time. The chain carries TRBV7-2 and TRBJ1-1; D gene ambiguous. This CDR3 contains 14 residues. V lost 0 bases to trimming and J lost 4 bases, with 9 bases between them. CDR1 and CDR2 from the germline V gene are SGHTA and FQGNSA. CDR3 DNA sequence: TGTGCCAGCAGCTTAGCGCGGGTGGGCACTGAAGCTTTCTTT. Its translation is CASSLARVGTEAFF.

J is TRBJ2-7 and V is TRBV27; 8 bases fit TRBD1. This CDR3 contains 17 residues. Germline V gives CDR1 MNHEY, CDR2 SMNVEV (reference sequence). With 5 bases clipped from V and 5 bases from J, the junction kept 17 bases outside the gene matches. The CDR3 DNA sequence: TGTGCCAGCAGTCTTACCGGGACAGGTTACCGTGTAGACGAGCAGTACTTC. Amino acid sequence: CASSLTGTGYRVDEQYF.

There are a few counts of this clone. The chain employs TRBV4-1 and TRBJ1-2, with 11 bases lining up with TRBD1. Germline V gene data show CDR1 as MGHRA and CDR2 as YSYEKL. V was clipped by 4 bases and J by 2 bases; unmatched bases: 6. This CDR3 contains 16 residues. As DNA, the CDR3 is TGCGCCAGCAGCCTTGGACAGGGGGCGCGGAACTATGGCTACACCTTC. This sequence encodes CASSLGQGARNYGYTF.

The gene calls are TRBV9 and TRBJ2-6, with TRBD2 matching 7 bases. Germline assignment: CDR1 SGDLS and CDR2 YYNGEE. This CDR3 comprises 19 residues. The ends lost 3 bases at V and 4 bases at J; junction bases unmatched: 16. The CDR3 loop is CASSAGVAGVGPGANVLTF. The CDR3 nucleotides are TGTGCCAGCAGCGCCGGGGTCGCGGGAGTGGGACCCGGGGCCAACGTCCTGACTTTC.

The rearrangement joins TRBV4-1 to TRBJ2-3; TRBD2 matches at 12 bases. The CDR3 is made up of 20 amino acids. V shed 4 bases, J shed 0 bases, and the junction held 14 bases outside the gene matches. Germline loops: CDR1 MGHRA, CDR2 YSYEKL. The CDR3 DNA reads as TGCGCCAGCAGCCCCGAAGGAGCTAGCGGGAGGGTGGGCAGCACAGATACGCAGTATTTT. Its protein is CASSPEGASGRVGSTDTQYF.

The chain has TRBV19 and TRBJ1-1; 10 bases align to TRBD1. V dropped 4 bases and J dropped 7; count of bases not matched to a gene: 6. This CDR3 is 14 amino acids long. CDR1 is LNHDA and CDR2 is SQIVND in the germline V gene (reference sequence). In DNA form, the CDR3 reads TGTGCCAGTAGTACCGACAGGGGGCAGGGTGAAGCTTTCTTT. This encodes CASSTDRGQGEAFF. Full variable domain (outside the CDR3, taken from reference TRBV19 and TRBJ1-1): DGGITQSPKYLFRKEGQNVTLSCEQNLNHDAMYWYRQDPGQGLRLIYYSQIVNDFQKGDIAEGYSVSREKKESFPLTVTSAQKNPTAFYLCASSTDRGQGEAFFGQGTRLTVV.

The gene calls are TRBV4-2 and TRBJ1-1, with D uncertain. The germline gives CDR1 LGHNA, CDR2 YNFKEQ. CDR3 length: 11 residues. The germline V and J ends were trimmed by 4 bases and 8 bases, with 8 bases remaining between them. CDR3 nucleotide sequence: TGTGCCAGCAGCCGTGAGGCCGAAGCTTTCTTT. This translates into CASSREAEAFF.

The chain uses TRBV5-1 and TRBJ1-1; no clear D gene. CDR3 length equals 13 residues. The germline V and J ends were trimmed by 0 bases and 5 bases, with 8 bases remaining between them. The germline CDR1 and CDR2 sequences are SGHRS and YFSETQ. The CDR3 loop reads CASSLGRETEAFF. The CDR3, as DNA: TGCGCCAGCAGCTTGGGGAGGGAAACTGAAGCTTTCTTT.

The J gene is TRBJ2-7, the V gene TRBV6-5, with 8 positions matching TRBD2. The J segment lost 2 bases and the V segment lost 3 bases, leaving 9 bases of the junction unmatched. The CDR3 runs 16 residues. Germline loops: CDR1 MNHEY, CDR2 SVGAGI. CDR3 loop: CASSYFRGGQTYEQYF. In DNA, the CDR3 is TGTGCCAGCAGTTATTTCCGGGGGGGGCAAACCTACGAGCAGTACTTC.

V and J are TRBV12-3 or TRBV12-4 and TRBJ1-2; 9 bases agree with TRBD1. V was pared by 8 bases and J by 4 bases, with 2 bases of the junction left unmatched. This CDR3 has 12 residues. In DNA, the CDR3 is TGTGCCAGCGGACAGGGGACCTATGGCTACACCTTC. Protein: CASGQGTYGYTF.

The chain recombines TRBV19 with TRBJ2-2, with D tentatively TRBD2 (6 bases). The CDR3 contains 16 residues. Trimming removed 7 bases from V and 2 bases from J, with 17 bases in between. The V gene's germline CDR1 is LNHDA and CDR2 SQIVND (reference sequence). CDR3 loop: CASTTTQDYNTGELFF. CDR3 bases: TGTGCCAGTACCACTACCCAGGACTATAACACCGGGGAGCTGTTTTTT.

Regarding this clone: The sample holds other DNA sequences that translate to the same CDR3. The chain carries TRBV20-1 and TRBJ2-1; no clear D gene. From germline, CDR1 is DFQATT and CDR2 SNEGSKA (reference sequence). This CDR3 spans 10 amino acids. V was pared by 3 bases and J by 8 bases, with 5 bases between. For the CDR3, the DNA is TGCAGTGCTAGCTCCCATGAGCAGTTCTTC. This codes for CSASSHEQFF.